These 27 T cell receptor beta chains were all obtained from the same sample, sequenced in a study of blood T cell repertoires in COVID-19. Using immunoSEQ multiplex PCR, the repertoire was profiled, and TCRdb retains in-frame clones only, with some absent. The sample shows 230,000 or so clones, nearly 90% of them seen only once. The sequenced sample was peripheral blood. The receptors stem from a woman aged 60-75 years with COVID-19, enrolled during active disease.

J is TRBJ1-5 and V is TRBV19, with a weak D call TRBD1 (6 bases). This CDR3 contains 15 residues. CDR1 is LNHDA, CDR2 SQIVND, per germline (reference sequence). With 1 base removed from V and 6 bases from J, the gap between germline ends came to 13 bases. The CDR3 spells CASSIVTGLGQPQHF. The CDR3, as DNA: TGTGCCAGTAGTATAGTAACAGGGCTGGGTCAGCCCCAGCATTTT.

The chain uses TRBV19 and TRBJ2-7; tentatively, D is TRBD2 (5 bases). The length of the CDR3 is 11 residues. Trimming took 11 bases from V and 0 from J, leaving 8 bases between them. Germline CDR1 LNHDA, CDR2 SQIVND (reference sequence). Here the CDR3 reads CASRDSYEQYF. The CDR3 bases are TGTGCCTCCCGGGACTCCTACGAGCAGTACTTC.

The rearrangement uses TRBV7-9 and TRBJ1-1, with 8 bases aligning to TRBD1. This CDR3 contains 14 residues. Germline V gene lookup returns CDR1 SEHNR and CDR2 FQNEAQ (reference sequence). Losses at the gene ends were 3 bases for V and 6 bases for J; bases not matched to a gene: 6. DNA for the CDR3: TGTGCCAGCAGCTTGGGGACAGGAGTCTCTGAAGCTTTCTTT. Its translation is CASSLGTGVSEAFF.

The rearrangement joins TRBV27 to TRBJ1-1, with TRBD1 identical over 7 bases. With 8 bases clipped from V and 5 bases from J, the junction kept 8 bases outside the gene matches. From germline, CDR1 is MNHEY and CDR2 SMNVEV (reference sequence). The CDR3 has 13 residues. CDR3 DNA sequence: TGTGCCAGCGGGGAGACAGGGATTACTGAAGCTTTCTTT. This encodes CASGETGITEAFF.

The CDR3 sequence is CASSHRTGVGTGELFF. CDR3 nucleotides: TGCGCCAGCAGCCACCGGACAGGGGTTGGAACCGGGGAGCTGTTTTTT. The chain is built from TRBV4-3 and TRBJ2-2, with 9 bases matching TRBD1. The junction had 7 bases not matched to a gene; V was cut back by 3 bases and J by 5 bases. This CDR3 has 16 amino acids. CDR1 LGHNA and CDR2 YSLEER come from the germline V gene.

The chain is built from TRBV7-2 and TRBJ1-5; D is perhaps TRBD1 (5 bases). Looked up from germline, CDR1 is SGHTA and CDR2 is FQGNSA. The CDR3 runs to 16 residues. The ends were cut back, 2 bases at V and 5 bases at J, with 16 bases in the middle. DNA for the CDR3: TGTGCCAGCAGCTTAAGAGTCGGGGGAGGGCATCAGCCCCAGCATTTT. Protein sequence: CASSLRVGGGHQPQHF.

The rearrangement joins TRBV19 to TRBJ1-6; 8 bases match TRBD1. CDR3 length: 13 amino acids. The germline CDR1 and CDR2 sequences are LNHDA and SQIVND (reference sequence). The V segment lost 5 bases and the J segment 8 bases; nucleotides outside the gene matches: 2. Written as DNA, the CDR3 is TGTGCCAGTAGTTCGGACAGGGATTCACCCCTCCACTTT. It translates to CASSSDRDSPLHF.

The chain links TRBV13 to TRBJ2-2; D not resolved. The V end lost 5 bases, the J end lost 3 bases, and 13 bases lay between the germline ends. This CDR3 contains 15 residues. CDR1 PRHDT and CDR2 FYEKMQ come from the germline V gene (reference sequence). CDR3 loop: CASSQDNPYTGELFF. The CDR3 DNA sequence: TGTGCCAGCAGCCAAGACAACCCGTACACCGGGGAGCTGTTTTTT.

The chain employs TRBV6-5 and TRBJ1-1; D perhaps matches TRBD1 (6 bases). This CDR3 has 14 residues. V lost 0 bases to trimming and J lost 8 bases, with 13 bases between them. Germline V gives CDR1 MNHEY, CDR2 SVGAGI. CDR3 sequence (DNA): TGTGCCAGCAGTTACTCTACCCCTGACAGGGAAGCTTTCTTT. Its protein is CASSYSTPDREAFF.

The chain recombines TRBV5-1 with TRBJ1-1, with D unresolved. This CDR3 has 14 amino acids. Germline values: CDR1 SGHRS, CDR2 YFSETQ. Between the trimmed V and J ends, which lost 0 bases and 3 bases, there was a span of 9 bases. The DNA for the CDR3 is TGCGCCAGCAGCTTGGGTCAGGATTACACTGAAGCTTTCTTT. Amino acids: CASSLGQDYTEAFF.

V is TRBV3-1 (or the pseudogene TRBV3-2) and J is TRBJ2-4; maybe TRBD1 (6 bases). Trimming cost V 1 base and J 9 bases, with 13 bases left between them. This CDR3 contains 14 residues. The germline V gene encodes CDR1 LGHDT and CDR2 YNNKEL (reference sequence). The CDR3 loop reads CASSQGVRGAIQYF. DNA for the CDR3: TGTGCCAGCAGCCAAGGTGTCAGGGGTGCCATTCAGTACTTC.

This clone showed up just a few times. CDR3 amino acids: CASSVATSNQPQHF. The CDR3 region has the DNA TGTGCCAGCAGCGTAGCTACGAGCAATCAGCCCCAGCATTTT. The rearrangement uses TRBV9 and TRBJ1-5; unclear D gene. Deletions cut 0 bases from V and 1 base from J, with 5 bases between. The CDR3 loop spans 14 amino acids. In germline, CDR1 is SGDLS, CDR2 YYNGEE.

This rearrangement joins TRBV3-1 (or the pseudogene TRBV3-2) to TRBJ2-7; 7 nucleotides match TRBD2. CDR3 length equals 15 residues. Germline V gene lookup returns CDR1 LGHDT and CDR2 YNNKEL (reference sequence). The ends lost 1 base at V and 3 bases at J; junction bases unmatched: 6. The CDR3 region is CASSQVSSGFYEQYF. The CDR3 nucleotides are TGTGCCAGCAGCCAAGTTAGTAGCGGGTTCTACGAGCAGTACTTC.

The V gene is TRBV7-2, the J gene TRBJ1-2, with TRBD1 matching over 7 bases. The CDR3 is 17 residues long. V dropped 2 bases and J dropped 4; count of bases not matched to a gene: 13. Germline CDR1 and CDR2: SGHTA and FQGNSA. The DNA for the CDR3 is TGTGCCAGCAGCTTAAGTTGGGGACAGACAGTCGTCTATGGCTACACCTTC. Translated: CASSLSWGQTVVYGYTF.

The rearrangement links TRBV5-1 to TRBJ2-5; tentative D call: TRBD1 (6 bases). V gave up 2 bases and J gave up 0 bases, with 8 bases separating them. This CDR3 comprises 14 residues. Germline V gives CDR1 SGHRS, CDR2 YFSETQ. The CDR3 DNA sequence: TGCGCCAGCAGCTTACAGGGCTACCAAGAGACCCAGTACTTC. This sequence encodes CASSLQGYQETQYF.

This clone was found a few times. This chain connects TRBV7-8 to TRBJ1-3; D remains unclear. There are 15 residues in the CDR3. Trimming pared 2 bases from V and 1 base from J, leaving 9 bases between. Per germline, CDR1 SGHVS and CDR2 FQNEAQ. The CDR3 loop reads CASSLTGLSGNTIYF. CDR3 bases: TGTGCCAGCAGCTTAACTGGTTTATCTGGAAACACCATATATTTT.

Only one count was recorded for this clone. The CDR3 spells CASSIRAGPHYGYTF. The CDR3 region has the DNA TGTGCCAGCAGCATCCGTGCGGGGCCTCATTATGGCTACACCTTC. The rearrangement joins TRBV5-4 to TRBJ1-2, with D maybe TRBD1 (5 bases). CDR1 and CDR2 from the germline V gene are SGHNT and YYREEE (reference sequence). The CDR3 has 15 residues. V was pared by 4 bases and J by 5 bases, with 18 bases between.

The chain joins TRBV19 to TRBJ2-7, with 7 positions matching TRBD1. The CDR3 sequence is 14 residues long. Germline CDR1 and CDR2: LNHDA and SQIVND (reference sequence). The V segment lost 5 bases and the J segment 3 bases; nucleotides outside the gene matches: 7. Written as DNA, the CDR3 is TGTGCCAGTAGTGTCGGACAGGTAGGCTACGAGCAGTACTTC. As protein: CASSVGQVGYEQYF.

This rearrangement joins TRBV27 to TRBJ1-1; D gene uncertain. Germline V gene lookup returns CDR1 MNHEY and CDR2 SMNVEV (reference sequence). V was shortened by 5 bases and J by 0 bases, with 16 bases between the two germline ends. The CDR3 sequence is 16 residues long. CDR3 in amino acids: CASSKIPEGLNTEAFF. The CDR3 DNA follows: TGTGCCAGCAGTAAAATCCCCGAGGGCTTGAACACTGAAGCTTTCTTT.

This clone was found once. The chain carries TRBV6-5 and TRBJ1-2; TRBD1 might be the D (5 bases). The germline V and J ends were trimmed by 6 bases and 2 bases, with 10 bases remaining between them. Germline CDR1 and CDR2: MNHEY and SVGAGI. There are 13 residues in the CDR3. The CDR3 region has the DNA TGTGCCAGCAGAGCGGGGCTAAACTATGGCTACACCTTC. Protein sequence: CASRAGLNYGYTF.

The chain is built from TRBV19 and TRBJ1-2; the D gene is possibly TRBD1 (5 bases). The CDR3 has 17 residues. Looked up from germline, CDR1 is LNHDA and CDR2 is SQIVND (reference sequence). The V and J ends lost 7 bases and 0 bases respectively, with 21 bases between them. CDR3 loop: CASNPRTISTANYGYTF. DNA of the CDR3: TGTGCCAGTAACCCTAGGACAATCAGTACAGCTAACTATGGCTACACCTTC.

CDR3 loop: CASSSQGPNTEAFF. In DNA, the CDR3 is TGTGCCAGCAGCTCACAGGGACCCAACACTGAAGCTTTCTTT. J is TRBJ1-1 and V is TRBV7-3; D is perhaps TRBD1 (6 bases). Germline values: CDR1 SGHTA, CDR2 FQGTGA. The CDR3 extends over 14 amino acids. V gave up 4 bases and J gave up 2 bases, with 11 bases separating them. The full variable domain, rest sourced from reference TRBV7-3 and TRBJ1-1, is GAGVSQTPSNKVTEKGKYVELRCDPISGHTALYWYRQSLGQGPEFLIYFQGTGAADDSGLPNDRFFAVRPEGSVSTLKIQRTERGDSAVYLCASSSQGPNTEAFFGQGTRLTVV.

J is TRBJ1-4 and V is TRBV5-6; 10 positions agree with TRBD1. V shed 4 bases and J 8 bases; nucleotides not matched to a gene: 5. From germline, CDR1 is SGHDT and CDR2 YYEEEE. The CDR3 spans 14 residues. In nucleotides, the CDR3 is TGTGCCAGCAGCAGCCTGGGACAGGGGGAAAAACTGTTTTTT. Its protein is CASSSLGQGEKLFF.

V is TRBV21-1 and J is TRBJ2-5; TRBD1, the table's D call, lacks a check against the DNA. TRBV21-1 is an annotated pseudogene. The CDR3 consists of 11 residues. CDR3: CASSKGPVPYF. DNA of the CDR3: TGTGCCAGCAGCAAAGGTCCAGTCCCGTACTTC.

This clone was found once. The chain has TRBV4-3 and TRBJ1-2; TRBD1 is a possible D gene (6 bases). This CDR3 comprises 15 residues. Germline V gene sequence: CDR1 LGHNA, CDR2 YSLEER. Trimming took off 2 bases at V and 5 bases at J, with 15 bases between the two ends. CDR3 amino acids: CASSQTGQAQYGYTF. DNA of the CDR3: TGCGCCAGCAGCCAAACAGGGCAGGCCCAATATGGCTACACCTTC.

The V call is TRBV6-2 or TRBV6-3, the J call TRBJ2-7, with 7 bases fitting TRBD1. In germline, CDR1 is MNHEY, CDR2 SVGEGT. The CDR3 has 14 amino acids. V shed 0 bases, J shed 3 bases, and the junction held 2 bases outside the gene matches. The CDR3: CASSYSTGIYEQYF. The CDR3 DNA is TGTGCCAGCAGTTACTCGACAGGGATCTACGAGCAGTACTTC.

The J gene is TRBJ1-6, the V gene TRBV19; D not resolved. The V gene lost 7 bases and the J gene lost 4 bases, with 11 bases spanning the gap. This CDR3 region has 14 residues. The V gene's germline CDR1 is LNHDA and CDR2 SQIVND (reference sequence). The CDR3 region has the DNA TGTGCCAGTATAAGCGCCTCGTATAATTCACCCCTCCACTTT. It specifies CASISASYNSPLHF.